The rows below give T cell receptor beta chains drawn from one sample of a study of cytomegalovirus exposure and HLA in healthy donors. The repertoire was sequenced with immunoSEQ multiplex PCR; TCRdb's copy has only in-frame clones and lacks some. The sample lists 91,000 or so clones, 76% occurring once. The sample taken for sequencing was PBMCs. These receptor sequences come from a man aged 25 to 40 in good health and CMV-seropositive. The CDR3 runs from the conserved cysteine through the conserved F or W. D genes are given only for firm matches. Size is omitted from some rows. Given values are once, few, many or a class for expanded clones.

TRBV30	NA	TRBD2	TRBJ2-2	CAWSVGAGGRTGELFF	TGTGCCTGGAGTGTCGGGGCGGGAGGGCGCACCGGGGAGCTGTTTTTT
TRBV9	NA	NA	TRBJ1-2	CASSVGPLGYTF	TGTGCCAGCAGCGTAGGTCCCCTTGGCTACACCTTC
TRBV6-5	NA	NA	TRBJ1-2	CASSFWEGAPGYTF	TGTGCCAGCAGTTTTTGGGAGGGCGCTCCTGGCTACACCTTC
TRBV28	NA	TRBD1	TRBJ1-2	CASSSTGGPLVYGYTF	TGTGCCAGCAGCTCCACAGGGGGACCCCTGGTCTATGGCTACACCTTC
TRBV5-1	NA	NA	TRBJ2-3	CASSLGTERDTQYF	TGCGCCAGCAGCTTGGGGACAGAGAGGGATACGCAGTATTTT
TRBV15	NA	TRBD1	TRBJ1-5	CATSRRTGGNQPQHF	TGTGCCACCAGCAGACGGACAGGGGGCAATCAGCCCCAGCATTTT
TRBV5-1	once	TRBD1	TRBJ1-4	CASSDRPGQGNEKLFF	TGCGCCAGCAGCGACCGTCCGGGACAGGGTAATGAAAAACTGTTTTTT
TRBV9	NA	NA	TRBJ2-3	CASRGLTDTQYF	TGTGCCAGTAGAGGCCTCACAGATACGCAGTATTTT
TRBV5-4	NA	TRBD2	TRBJ2-1	CASRRGGPLDEQFF	TGTGCCAGCAGACGCGGGGGGCCACTCGATGAGCAGTTCTTC
TRBV6-1	NA	TRBD1	TRBJ1-3	CAGKDRAGNTIYF	TGTGCCGGGAAGGACAGGGCTGGAAACACCATATATTTT
TRBV2	NA	TRBD1	TRBJ1-2	CASRRQGLGYGYTF	TGTGCCAGCAGACGACAGGGGCTCGGCTATGGCTACACCTTC
TRBV5-1	NA	NA	TRBJ1-2	CASSPDGVPYGYTF	TGCGCCAGCAGCCCGGACGGGGTTCCCTATGGCTACACCTTC
TRBV5-8	NA	TRBD1	TRBJ2-5	CASSLVWTGSETQYF	TGTGCCAGCAGCTTGGTTTGGACAGGGAGCGAGACCCAGTACTTC
TRBV29-1	NA	TRBD1	TRBJ2-7	CSVRTGLWEQYF	TGCAGCGTTAGGACAGGGCTATGGGAGCAGTACTTC
TRBV5-5	NA	TRBD1	TRBJ1-6	CASSLEQGGSPLHF	TGTGCCAGCAGCTTGGAACAGGGGGGTTCACCCCTCCACTTT
TRBV4-3	NA	NA	TRBJ2-6	CASSQALPQGSGANVLTF	TGCGCCAGCAGCCAAGCCCTCCCGCAGGGAAGCGGGGCCAACGTCCTGACTTTC
TRBV30	once	NA	TRBJ2-3	CAWMGPMNTQYF	TGTGCCTGGATGGGGCCGATGAATACGCAGTATTTT
TRBV30	NA	NA	TRBJ2-7	CAWRAHASYEQYF	TGTGCCTGGAGGGCCCATGCCTCCTACGAGCAGTACTTC
TRBV16	NA	NA	TRBJ2-5	CASSHLRLAGKETQYF	TGTGCCAGCAGCCACCTCCGACTGGCCGGGAAAGAGACCCAGTACTTC
TRBV30	NA	NA	TRBJ2-1	CAWRGRREEQFF	TGTGCCTGGAGGGGTAGGAGGGAGGAGCAGTTCTTC
TRBV27	NA	TRBD1	TRBJ2-5	CASSLRGPGRSPQYF	TGTGCCAGCAGTTTAAGGGGGCCGGGCCGAAGTCCCCAGTACTTC
TRBV5-1	NA	TRBD1	TRBJ2-6	CASSSLPGQGLGANVLTF	TGCGCCAGCAGCTCCCTCCCGGGACAGGGGTTGGGGGCCAACGTCCTGACTTTC
TRBV5-4	NA	TRBD1	TRBJ1-1	CASSSDRGGTEAFF	TGTGCCAGCAGCTCTGACAGGGGAGGCACTGAAGCTTTCTTT
TRBV5-1	NA	TRBD1	TRBJ1-1	CASSLPGQGAINTEAFF	TGCGCCAGCAGCTTGCCGGGACAGGGGGCTATCAACACTGAAGCTTTCTTT
TRBV6-5	NA	NA	TRBJ2-7	CASHRYSYEQYF	TGTGCCAGCCACAGGTACTCCTACGAGCAGTACTTC
TRBV16	NA	NA	TRBJ2-5	CASSANYQETQYF	TGTGCCAGCAGCGCAAACTATCAAGAGACCCAGTACTTC
TRBV11-2	NA	TRBD1	TRBJ1-4	CASSFDRDYGSGKLFF	TGTGCCAGCAGCTTCGACAGGGATTACGGTAGTGGAAAACTGTTTTTT
TRBV6-5	NA	TRBD1	TRBJ1-4	CASSGRGRKEKLFF	TGTGCCAGCAGCGGCAGGGGGCGTAAGGAAAAACTGTTTTTT
TRBV9	NA	TRBD1	TRBJ2-1	CASSGPGQVDNEQFF	TGTGCCAGCAGCGGACCGGGACAGGTCGACAATGAGCAGTTCTTC
TRBV7-2	NA	TRBD2	TRBJ2-1	CASSLASGYNEQFF	TGTGCCAGCAGCTTGGCTAGCGGATACAATGAGCAGTTCTTC
TRBV7-9	NA	NA	TRBJ2-3	CASSTPDSFSTDTQYF	TGTGCCAGCAGCACACCCGACAGTTTTAGCACAGATACGCAGTATTTT
TRBV7-9	once	TRBD1	TRBJ1-2	CASSQTTGIHGYTF	TGTGCCAGCAGTCAAACGACAGGGATTCATGGCTACACCTTC
TRBV30	NA	NA	TRBJ1-2	CAWSQSPFLNYGYTF	TGTGCCTGGAGTCAAAGCCCGTTCCTGAACTATGGCTACACCTTC
TRBV15	NA	NA	TRBJ2-2	CATSRVGAGRTGELFF	TGTGCCACCAGCAGAGTAGGGGCAGGGCGGACCGGGGAGCTGTTTTTT
TRBV15	once	NA	TRBJ1-4	CATSSGGQSEKLFF	TGTGCCACCAGCAGCGGCGGACAGTCCGAAAAACTGTTTTTT
TRBV12-2	NA	NA	TRBJ1-2	CASRPPCRLANYGYTF	TGTGCAAGTCGCCCCCCCTGTCGGTTAGCCAACTATGGCTACACCTTC
TRBV7-9	NA	TRBD1	TRBJ2-2	CASSLQGDTGELFF	TGTGCCAGCAGCTTACAGGGGGACACCGGGGAGCTGTTTTTT
TRBV19	NA	NA	TRBJ2-1	CASTSRGGVEQFF	TGTGCCAGTACCTCCCGAGGGGGGGTTGAGCAGTTCTTC
TRBV18	NA	TRBD1	TRBJ1-4	CASSRRQGVYEKLFF	TGTGCCAGCTCACGGAGACAGGGTGTCTATGAAAAACTGTTTTTT
TRBV29-1	NA	TRBD1	TRBJ2-1	CSVTPGQGNNEQFF	TGCAGCGTTACCCCGGGACAGGGCAACAATGAGCAGTTCTTC
TRBV29-1	NA	TRBD1	TRBJ1-2	CSVEGDRGRYGYTF	TGCAGCGTTGAAGGGGACAGGGGGAGATATGGCTACACCTTC
TRBV7-3	NA	NA	TRBJ2-4	CASSLRGKGDIQYF	TGTGCCAGCAGCTTAAGAGGGAAGGGGGACATTCAGTACTTC
TRBV5-4	NA	TRBD2	TRBJ2-1	CASSLGGGYNEQFF	TGTGCCAGCAGCTTGGGCGGGGGGTACAATGAGCAGTTCTTC
TRBV5-5	NA	TRBD2	TRBJ2-1	CASSLVAGGVNEQFF	TGTGCCAGCAGCTTGGTAGCGGGGGGGGTAAATGAGCAGTTCTTC
TRBV4-1	NA	TRBD1	TRBJ2-5	CASSQGTGVAETQYF	TGCGCCAGCAGCCAAGGCACAGGGGTGGCAGAGACCCAGTACTTC
TRBV7-9	NA	NA	TRBJ1-1	CASSPEFEAFF	TGTGCCAGCAGCCCGGAGTTTGAAGCTTTCTTT
TRBV5-6	few	NA	TRBJ1-4	CASSLSVNEKLFF	TGTGCCAGCAGCTTGTCAGTTAATGAAAAACTGTTTTTT
TRBV15	NA	NA	TRBJ1-5	CATSRARDNQPQHF	TGTGCCACCAGCAGGGCCCGGGACAACCAGCCCCAGCATTTT
TRBV5-3	NA	NA	TRBJ1-4	CARSVPTRQRVNEKLFF	TGTGCCAGAAGCGTCCCGACACGGCAAAGAGTTAATGAAAAACTGTTTTTT
TRBV25-1	NA	NA	TRBJ1-1	CASSGRDRGKAFF	TGTGCCAGCAGTGGGAGGGACCGGGGCAAAGCTTTCTTT
TRBV19	NA	NA	TRBJ1-1	CASSTSRGTEAFF	TGTGCCAGTAGTACCTCCAGGGGCACTGAAGCTTTCTTT
TRBV6-5	NA	NA	TRBJ1-6	CASSQGRGYNSPLHF	TGTGCCAGCAGTCAGGGGAGGGGTTATAATTCACCCCTCCACTTT
TRBV28	NA	TRBD1	TRBJ1-4	CASSRIQEGAEKLFF	TGTGCCAGCAGTAGGATACAGGAGGGGGCTGAAAAACTGTTTTTT
TRBV4-1	NA	NA	TRBJ1-1	CASSQDETVLNTEAFF	TGCGCCAGCAGCCAGGATGAGACAGTGCTGAACACTGAAGCTTTCTTT
TRBV4-1	NA	TRBD2	TRBJ2-1	CASSQGASGGASEQFF	TGCGCCAGCAGCCAAGGAGCTAGCGGGGGGGCCAGTGAGCAGTTCTTC